One sample yielded the 23 T cell receptor beta chains listed below, sequenced in a study of blood T cell repertoires in COVID-19. TCRdb's table, derived via immunoSEQ multiplex PCR, lists solely in-frame clones and lacks some. Among about 36,000 clones listed, about 80% were seen once. The sequenced sample consisted of peripheral blood. These receptors all stem from a man aged 60 to 75 with active COVID-19.

This clone was counted only a few times. The chain couples TRBV6-1 to TRBJ2-2; weak D call: TRBD1 (6 bases). CDR3 length: 14 residues. V was cut by 1 base and J by 3 bases, with 6 bases left in between. The germline CDR1 and CDR2 sequences are MNHNS and SASEGT. As DNA, the CDR3 is TGTGCCAGCAGTGAAGGGACAGACACCGGGGAGCTGTTTTTT. The encoded protein is CASSEGTDTGELFF.

The chain employs TRBV29-1 and TRBJ1-1; the D is unclear. Trimming removed 0 bases from V and 5 bases from J, with 13 bases in between. Looked up from germline, CDR1 is SQVTM and CDR2 is ANQGSEA. The CDR3 is 14 residues long. CDR3 in amino acids: CSVEDMGPGTEAFF. The CDR3 DNA sequence: TGCAGCGTTGAAGATATGGGCCCAGGTACTGAAGCTTTCTTT.

The chain has TRBV7-2 and TRBJ2-1; D unresolved. Germline V gene lookup returns CDR1 SGHTA and CDR2 FQGNSA. Deletions cut 7 bases from V and 5 bases from J, with 6 bases between. The CDR3 runs to 11 residues. The CDR3 region is CASTRDNEQFF. The CDR3 region has the DNA TGTGCCAGCACCCGAGACAATGAGCAGTTCTTC.

The chain joins TRBV6-1 to TRBJ1-4; D is unresolved. The CDR3 loop spans 15 amino acids. The germline V gene encodes CDR1 MNHNS and CDR2 SASEGT. The V and J ends lost 2 bases and 7 bases respectively, with 14 bases between them. Written as DNA, the CDR3 is TGTGCCAGCAGTGAACCAGGACTGTGGGGTGAAAAACTGTTTTTT. Protein product: CASSEPGLWGEKLFF.

The chain has TRBV25-1 and TRBJ1-2, with 8 bases fitting TRBD1. The J segment lost 3 bases and the V segment lost 6 bases, leaving 3 bases of the junction unmatched. Germline V gives CDR1 MGHDK, CDR2 SYGVNS. The CDR3 loop spans 13 amino acids. The CDR3 bases are TGTGCCAGCAGGGGACAGGACGACTATGGCTACACCTTC. Protein product: CASRGQDDYGYTF.

The CDR3 DNA sequence: TGTGCCAGCCGGGTGGCTGGGGCCAACGTCCTGACTTTC. It translates to CASRVAGANVLTF. The rearrangement uses TRBV6-5 and TRBJ2-6; D is unclear. Trimming took 8 bases from V and 2 from J, leaving 7 bases between them. The germline V gene has CDR1 MNHEY and CDR2 SVGAGI. The CDR3 totals 13 residues.

V and J are TRBV19 and TRBJ2-1; 9 nucleotides agree with TRBD2. J gave up 6 bases and V 3 bases, and 15 bases lay outside the gene matches. Germline V gene sequence: CDR1 LNHDA, CDR2 SQIVND (reference sequence). This CDR3 spans 18 amino acids. DNA of the CDR3: TGTGCCAGTAGTATGGCTGGGACTAGCTCCACGAAAAGCAATGAGCAGTTCTTC. Amino acids: CASSMAGTSSTKSNEQFF.

The rearrangement links TRBV4-3 to TRBJ1-2; D may be TRBD1 (6 bases). Germline assignment: CDR1 LGHNA and CDR2 YSLEER. CDR3 length: 15 residues. V was trimmed by 0 bases and J by 4 bases, leaving 12 bases between them. The CDR3 here is CASSQDPKGGYGYTF. CDR3 nucleotides: TGCGCCAGCAGCCAAGATCCTAAAGGGGGCTATGGCTACACCTTC.

The gene calls are TRBV7-2 and TRBJ2-7, with D unclear. Per the germline V gene, CDR1 is SGHTA and CDR2 is FQGNSA. V lost 1 base and J lost 3, with 10 bases in between. The CDR3 extends over 14 amino acids. This CDR3 reads CASSLGELNYEQYF. For the CDR3, the DNA is TGTGCCAGCAGCTTAGGCGAACTAAACTACGAGCAGTACTTC.

The chain joins TRBV7-8 to TRBJ2-7, with 11 positions matching TRBD2. The CDR3 runs 16 residues. Germline CDR1 SGHVS, CDR2 FQNEAQ. The V gene end was trimmed by 2 bases and the J gene end by 6 bases; junction bases not matched to a gene: 9. CDR3 bases: TGTGCCAGCAGCTTAAGAGTAGCGGGAGGGCCAGGCGAGCAGTACTTC. Amino acids: CASSLRVAGGPGEQYF.

This clone was recorded a few times. This chain joins TRBV6-6 and TRBJ1-4; 10 positions match TRBD1. The CDR3 is 14 residues long. Germline V gene sequence: CDR1 MNHNY, CDR2 SVGAGI (reference sequence). V dropped 5 bases and J dropped 10; count of bases not matched to a gene: 7. The CDR3 region is CASSPTGGNGKLFF. CDR3 DNA: TGTGCCAGCAGTCCGACAGGGGGCAACGGAAAACTGTTTTTT.

This clone was seen just once. The chain combines TRBV6-5 with TRBJ2-5; 8 bases fit TRBD1. Unmatched junction bases numbered 10, after V lost 5 bases and J lost 5 bases. The germline gives CDR1 MNHEY, CDR2 SVGAGI. This CDR3 has 15 residues. CDR3 region: CASSLGQVPGETQYF. CDR3 nucleotides: TGTGCCAGCAGTCTGGGACAGGTTCCAGGGGAGACCCAGTACTTC.

The chain has TRBV18 and TRBJ1-2; D is possibly TRBD1 (5 bases). The CDR3 extends over 13 amino acids. The V and J ends lost 3 bases and 4 bases respectively, with 9 bases between them. CDR1 is KGHSH, CDR2 LQKENI, per germline. CDR3 sequence: CASSPDSTYGYTF. In DNA form, the CDR3 reads TGTGCCAGCTCACCCGACAGTACCTATGGCTACACCTTC.

This chain joins TRBV3-1 (or the pseudogene TRBV3-2) and TRBJ1-2; D is possibly TRBD1 (6 bases). The V gene lost 2 bases and the J gene lost 0 bases, with 10 bases spanning the gap. Germline CDR1 reads LGHDT; CDR2 reads YNNKEL (reference sequence). This CDR3 comprises 15 residues. This CDR3 is CASSQWTVANYGYTF. As DNA, the CDR3 is TGTGCCAGCAGCCAATGGACAGTAGCTAACTATGGCTACACCTTC.

This chain joins TRBV24-1 and TRBJ2-5; TRBD1 aligns across 7 bases. V lost 3 bases, J lost 7 bases, and 4 bases stayed unmatched. The CDR3 runs 13 residues. Germline V gene sequence: CDR1 KGHDR, CDR2 SFDVKD. The CDR3 DNA reads TGTGCCACCAGTGATAGGGGGCTGTGGACCCAGTACTTC. This gives the protein CATSDRGLWTQYF.

This CDR3 reads CASSLTGNGNQPQHF. CDR3 nucleotides: TGTGCCAGCAGTTTAACGGGGAACGGCAATCAGCCCCAGCATTTT. The chain carries TRBV27 and TRBJ1-5; D not certain. Trimming shortened V by 2 bases and J by 2 bases, and 10 bases separated the two germline ends. CDR1 and CDR2 from the germline V gene are MNHEY and SMNVEV (reference sequence). The CDR3 is made up of 15 amino acids.

The chain employs TRBV5-6 and TRBJ1-1, with a weak D call TRBD1 (5 bases). The CDR3 contains 15 residues. The V gene lost 4 bases and the J gene lost 0 bases, with 13 bases spanning the gap. CDR1 and CDR2 from the germline V gene are SGHDT and YYEEEE. The CDR3 reads CASSRPGLMNTEAFF. The CDR3 DNA reads as TGTGCCAGCAGCAGACCAGGGCTTATGAACACTGAAGCTTTCTTT.

The chain carries TRBV6-2 or TRBV6-3 and TRBJ2-7; D uncertain. CDR3 length: 14 amino acids. V was shortened by 4 bases and J by 2 bases, with 12 bases between the two germline ends. Per the germline V gene, CDR1 is MNHEY and CDR2 is SVGEGT. The CDR3 DNA follows: TGTGCCAGCAGTTCCCACGGGTTTACCTACGAGCAGTACTTC. Translating gives CASSSHGFTYEQYF.

The V and J genes are TRBV5-1 and TRBJ1-6; TRBD1 is a possible D gene (6 bases). CDR3 size: 12 residues. Germline V CDR1 and CDR2: SGHRS, YFSETQ. This chain's CDR3 is CTTGLYNSPLHF. In DNA, the CDR3 is TGCACTACAGGGCTCTATAATTCACCCCTCCACTTT.

V gene TRBV4-3 combines with J gene TRBJ2-1; D is unclear. V dropped 0 bases and J dropped 10 bases, with 7 bases sitting between them. This CDR3 is 12 amino acids long. Germline loops: CDR1 LGHNA, CDR2 YSLEER. The CDR3 sequence: CASSQERGEQFF. As DNA, the CDR3 is TGCGCCAGCAGCCAAGAAAGAGGAGAGCAGTTCTTC.

The CDR3, as DNA: TGTGCCAGCAGCCCCCGGACTACCGCCTGGGAGCAGTACTTC. Translated: CASSPRTTAWEQYF. The chain is built from TRBV7-2 and TRBJ2-7; D may be TRBD2 (6 bases). Looked up from germline, CDR1 is SGHTA and CDR2 is FQGNSA. Trimming shortened V by 5 bases and J by 7 bases, and 18 bases separated the two germline ends. The CDR3 extends over 14 amino acids. Supplemented by reference TRBV7-2 and TRBJ2-7, the full variable domain reads GAGVSQSPSNKVTEKGKDVELRCDPISGHTALYWYRQSLGQGLEFLIYFQGNSAPDKSGLPSDRFSAERTGGSVSTLTIQRTQQEDSAVYLCASSPRTTAWEQYFGPGTRLTVT.

The chain uses TRBV7-9 and TRBJ1-6; 8 bases are a match to TRBD1. Germline V lookup: CDR1 SEHNR, CDR2 FQNEAQ (reference sequence). This CDR3 has 16 residues. The junction had 7 bases not matched to a gene; V was cut back by 0 bases and J by 9 bases. In DNA, the CDR3 is TGTGCCAGCAGCTTAGCGTGGCAGGGGGCTGGTTCACCCCTCCACTTT. Translation gives CASSLAWQGAGSPLHF.

The V gene is TRBV19, the J gene TRBJ1-1, with no clear D. Germline loops: CDR1 LNHDA, CDR2 SQIVND (reference sequence). The length of the CDR3 is 14 residues. Trimming pared 5 bases from V and 8 bases from J, leaving 18 bases between. The CDR3 protein is CASSLIRPNGEAFF. In DNA form, the CDR3 reads TGTGCCAGTAGTTTAATCAGGCCCAATGGAGAAGCTTTCTTT.